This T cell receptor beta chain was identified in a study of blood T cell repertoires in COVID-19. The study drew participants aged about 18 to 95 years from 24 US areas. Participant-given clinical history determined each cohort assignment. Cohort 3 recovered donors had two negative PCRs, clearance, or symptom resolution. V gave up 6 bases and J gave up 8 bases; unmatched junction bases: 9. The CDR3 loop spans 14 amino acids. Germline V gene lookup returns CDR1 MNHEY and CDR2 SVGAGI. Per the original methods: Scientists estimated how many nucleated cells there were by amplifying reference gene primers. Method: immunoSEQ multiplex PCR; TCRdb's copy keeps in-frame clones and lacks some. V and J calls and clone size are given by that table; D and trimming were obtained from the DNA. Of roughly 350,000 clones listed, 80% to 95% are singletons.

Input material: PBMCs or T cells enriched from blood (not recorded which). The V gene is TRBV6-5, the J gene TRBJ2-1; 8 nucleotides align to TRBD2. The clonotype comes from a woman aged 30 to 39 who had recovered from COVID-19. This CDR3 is CASSPGTSLDEQFF. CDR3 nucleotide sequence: TGTGCCAGCAGCCCGGGGACTAGTTTAGATGAGCAGTTCTTC.